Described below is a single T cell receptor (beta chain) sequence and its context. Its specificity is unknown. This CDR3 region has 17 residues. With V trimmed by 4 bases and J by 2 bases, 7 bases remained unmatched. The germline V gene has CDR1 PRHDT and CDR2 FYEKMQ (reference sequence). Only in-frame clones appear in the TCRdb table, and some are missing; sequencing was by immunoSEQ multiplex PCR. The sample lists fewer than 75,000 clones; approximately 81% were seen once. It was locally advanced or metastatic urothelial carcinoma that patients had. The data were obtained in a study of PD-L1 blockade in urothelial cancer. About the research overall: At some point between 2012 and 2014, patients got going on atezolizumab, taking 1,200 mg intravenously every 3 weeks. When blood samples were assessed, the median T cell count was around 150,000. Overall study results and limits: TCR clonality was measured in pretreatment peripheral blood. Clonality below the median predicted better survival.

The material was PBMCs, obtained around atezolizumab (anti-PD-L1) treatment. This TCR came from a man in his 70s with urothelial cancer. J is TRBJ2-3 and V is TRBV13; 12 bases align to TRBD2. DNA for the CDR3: TGTGCCAGCAGCTCGTGGACTAGCGGGACAAACACAGATACGCAGTATTTT. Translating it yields CASSSWTSGTNTDTQYF.